The 10 T cell receptor beta chains in this list originate from one sample, sequenced in a study of shared clonotypes between healthy human individuals. Naive CD8 populations comprised CD45RO-negative cells positively selected for CCR7, excluding terminally differentiated effector memory CD45RA+ cells. The assay was immunoSEQ multiplex PCR, and TCRdb's table has in-frame clones only and misses some. The table includes about 700,000 clones, 92% detected once. Material for sequencing was naive CD8+ T cells sorted from blood. These receptors came from a man aged 25 to 40 in good health.

The chain is built from TRBV27 and TRBJ2-3, with 9 bases matching TRBD1. The CDR3 sequence is 17 residues long. Germline assignment: CDR1 MNHEY and CDR2 SMNVEV (reference sequence). J lost 4 bases, V lost 3 bases, and 11 bases had no gene match. The CDR3 DNA sequence: TGTGCCAGCAGTTTCCTCCTGACAGGGGGTATCGCAGATACGCAGTATTTT. Its protein product is CASSFLLTGGIADTQYF.

CDR3 DNA: TGCAGCGTTGAAAGACTAGCGGGAGGGCCAAGGGTTGAGCAGTTCTTC. Translation gives CSVERLAGGPRVEQFF. V is TRBV29-1 and J is TRBJ2-1, with 14 bases matching TRBD2. The CDR3 is 16 residues long. The J segment lost 9 bases and the V segment lost 2 bases, leaving 9 bases of the junction unmatched. CDR1 is SQVTM and CDR2 is ANQGSEA in the germline V gene.

The rearrangement uses TRBV7-9 and TRBJ1-1, with 10 bases aligning to TRBD1. Germline-derived CDR1 and CDR2 are SEHNR and FQNEAQ (reference sequence). The length of the CDR3 is 14 residues. J lost 3 bases, V lost 4 bases, and 2 bases had no gene match. CDR3 sequence (DNA): TGTGCCAGCAGCTACGGACAGGGGGACACTGAAGCTTTCTTT. This sequence encodes CASSYGQGDTEAFF.

The chain has TRBV7-9 and TRBJ2-7, with TRBD1 as a possible D gene (6 bases). This CDR3 is built from 11 residues. Germline V lookup: CDR1 SEHNR, CDR2 FQNEAQ (reference sequence). V was cut by 8 bases and J by 5 bases, with 10 bases left in between. CDR3 in amino acids: CASAQGHEQYF. The CDR3 DNA reads TGTGCCAGCGCACAGGGCCACGAGCAGTACTTC.

This chain uses TRBV11-2 with TRBJ2-1, with 7 bases that match TRBD2. The ends lost 7 bases at V and 6 bases at J; junction bases unmatched: 9. The CDR3 is made up of 14 amino acids. CDR1 and CDR2 from the germline V gene are SGHAT and FQNNGV. The CDR3 bases are TGTGCCAGCACCCCCAGCGGGATCCGCAATGAGCAGTTCTTC. The encoded protein is CASTPSGIRNEQFF.

To note about this clone: Other DNA sequences of this sample code for an identical CDR3. V gene TRBV9 combines with J gene TRBJ1-1; no reliable D call. This CDR3 has 13 amino acids. The V gene's germline CDR1 is SGDLS and CDR2 YYNGEE. V shed 0 bases and J shed 4 bases, with 7 bases lying between them. CDR3 bases: TGTGCCAGCAGCGTAGGGGGTCTCACTGAAGCTTTCTTT. Translated: CASSVGGLTEAFF.

The chain recombines TRBV13 with TRBJ2-1; TRBD2 might be the D (6 bases). CDR3 length: 12 residues. The V end was cut by 3 bases, the J end by 15 bases, with 15 bases between. Germline V lookup: CDR1 PRHDT, CDR2 FYEKMQ (reference sequence). CDR3 in DNA: TGTGCCAGCAGCTTTGGAGGGCCCCCTTTGTTCTTC. Protein: CASSFGGPPLFF.

The sample holds one count of this clone. V is TRBV13 and J is TRBJ2-7; TRBD2 agrees at 9 bases. The CDR3 runs 16 residues. The ends lost 4 bases at V and 2 bases at J; junction bases unmatched: 9. The germline V gene encodes CDR1 PRHDT and CDR2 FYEKMQ (reference sequence). CDR3 in amino acids: CASSSGGVAGAYEQYF. CDR3 coding DNA: TGTGCCAGCAGCTCTGGGGGCGTAGCGGGAGCCTACGAGCAGTACTTC. Full variable domain (missing parts from reference TRBV13 and TRBJ2-7): AAGVIQSPRHLIKEKRETATLKCYPIPRHDTVYWYQQGPGQDPQFLISFYEKMQSDKGSIPDRFSAQQFSDYHSELNMSSLELGDSALYFCASSSGGVAGAYEQYFGPGTRLTVT.

The rearrangement links TRBV7-6 to TRBJ2-7, with 7 bases aligning to TRBD1. Germline loops: CDR1 SGHVS, CDR2 FNYEAQ. The CDR3 consists of 15 residues. V shed 5 bases and J 3 bases; nucleotides not matched to a gene: 10. The CDR3 here is CASSQSQGEFYEQYF. The DNA for the CDR3 is TGTGCCAGCAGCCAATCCCAGGGGGAGTTCTACGAGCAGTACTTC. The complete variable domain, with remaining parts taken from reference TRBV7-6 and TRBJ2-7, reads GAGVSQSPRYKVTKRGQDVALRCDPISGHVSLYWYRQALGQGPEFLTYFNYEAQQDKSGLPNDRFSAERPEGSISTLTIQRTEQRDSAMYRCASSQSQGEFYEQYFGPGTRLTVT.

This clone was seen just once. The chain combines TRBV6-6 with TRBJ2-1; possible D gene TRBD1, 6 bases. The CDR3 is 13 amino acids. V was pared by 7 bases and J by 6 bases, with 13 bases between. CDR1 and CDR2 from the germline V gene are MNHNY and SVGAGI (reference sequence). The CDR3 protein is CASTGAGFNEQFF. The CDR3 DNA sequence: TGTGCCAGCACAGGGGCTGGTTTCAATGAGCAGTTCTTC.